This TCR beta chain was found in a study of CD8 T cells in Susac syndrome. CDR3 size: 14 residues. The V end was cut by 2 bases, the J end by 5 bases, with 12 bases between. Germline-derived CDR1 and CDR2 are SGHAT and FQNNGV. Random hexamers were used to reverse transcribe the RNA input (about 0.5 to 1 ug). One entry per CDR3 protein results from TCRdb running MiXCR on the immunoSEQ multiplex PCR reads. Of about 75,000 distinct CDR3 sequences in the sample, roughly 95% were seen once. This receptor was obtained from a human donor with Susac syndrome. The gene calls are TRBV11-2 and TRBJ2-5; D gene unclear. Sequencing used CD8+ T cells from PBMCs. The CDR3 sequence: CASSLLNPGETQYF. CDR3 nucleotides: TGTGCCAGCAGCTTACTAAATCCGGGTGAGACCCAGTACTTC.